The clone carrying this T cell receptor beta chain was observed many times. Its antigen is unknown. All sequencing subjects had displayed CD8+CD57+ cell expansion on flow cytometry. Investigators profiled TCR beta VDJ and CDR3 from genomic DNA template. TCRdb called the reads again in MiXCR, with one record for every CDR3 protein. Among about 150,000 distinct CDR3 sequences listed, less than 50% were seen once. V was clipped by 4 bases and J by 5 bases, with 17 bases between them. The CDR3 has 15 amino acids. This entry belongs to a study of CD8+CD57+ T cells in acquired aplastic anemia. The overall study: Mean DNA quantity obtained from sorted CD4+ and CD8+ cells was approximately 3 ug.

Study conclusions and caveats: Almost 30 shared CD8+ CDR3s appeared highly expressed within patients' immunodominant clones.

The source of this sequence is a human donor with aplastic anemia. The gene calls are TRBV12-3 or TRBV12-4 and TRBJ1-2; D may be TRBD1 (6 bases). Sequenced sample: sorted CD4+, CD8+, or CD8+CD57+ T cells (not recorded which) from PBMCs. The CDR3 region has the DNA TGTGCCAGCAGTTCCAGCCCCTTAACAGGGTATGGCTACACCTTC. Its protein product is CASSSSPLTGYGYTF.